Described below is a single T cell receptor (beta chain) sequence and its context. Its antigen is not identified. Treatment for all HIV-infected participants took place in the United States. The record originates from a study of long-term antiretroviral therapy in people with HIV. Regarding the study as a whole: Repertoire composition at all time points was dominated by clones that had expanded before ART.

Sequencing used immunoSEQ v3.0 at survey level. Here immunoSEQ multiplex PCR was the method, and the copy in TCRdb shows in-frame clones only, minus some. The sample yields roughly 9,000 clones, 70% to 80% seen once. The CDR3 runs to 14 residues. Germline V lookup: CDR1 MDHEN, CDR2 SYDVKM. Germline trimming cut 7 bases from V and 7 bases from J; bases unmatched to any gene: 13. This rearrangement joins TRBV28 to TRBJ2-7, with 7 positions matching TRBD2. This receptor was obtained from a man aged 25 to 40 with HIV. The sequenced sample was unsorted PBMCs, obtained 0.4 years before starting antiretroviral therapy. CDR3 nucleotides: TGTGCCAGCAAGGACGGGAGGTATCATGAGGAGCAGTACTTC. Translation gives CASKDGRYHEEQYF.